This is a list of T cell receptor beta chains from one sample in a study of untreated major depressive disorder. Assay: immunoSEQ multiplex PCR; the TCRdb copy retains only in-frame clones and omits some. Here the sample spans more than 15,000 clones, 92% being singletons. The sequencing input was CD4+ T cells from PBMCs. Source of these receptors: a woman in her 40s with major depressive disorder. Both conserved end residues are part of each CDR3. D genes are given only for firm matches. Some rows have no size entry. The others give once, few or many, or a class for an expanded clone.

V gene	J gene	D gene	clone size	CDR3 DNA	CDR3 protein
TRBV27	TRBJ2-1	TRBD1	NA	TGTGCCAGCAGTTCCCTGGGGACAGGGTACAATGAGCAGTTCTTC	CASSSLGTGYNEQFF
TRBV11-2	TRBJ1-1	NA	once	TGTGCCAGCAGCTTAGATCTCGGGACTGAAGCTTTCTTT	CASSLDLGTEAFF
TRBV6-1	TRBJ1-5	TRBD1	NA	TGTGCCAGCAGTCCCCGGGGACAGACAAATCAGCCCCAGCATTTT	CASSPRGQTNQPQHF
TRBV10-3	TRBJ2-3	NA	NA	TGTGCCATCAGTGGCGGAAATACGCAGTATTTT	CAISGGNTQYF
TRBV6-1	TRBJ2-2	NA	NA	TGTGCCAGCAGTTCCGGGCCTAACACCGGGGAGCTGTTTTTT	CASSSGPNTGELFF
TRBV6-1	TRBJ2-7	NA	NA	TGTGCCAGCAGTGAATGGGCGGCAGGATACGAGCAGTACTTC	CASSEWAAGYEQYF
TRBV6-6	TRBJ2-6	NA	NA	TGTGCCAGCAGTCTATACAGTCCTTCCGGGGCCAACGTCCTGACTTTC	CASSLYSPSGANVLTF
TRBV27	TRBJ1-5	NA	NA	TGTGCCAGCAGTCCTGGGCTCCTGACAGGCTTCAATCAGCCCCAGCATTTT	CASSPGLLTGFNQPQHF
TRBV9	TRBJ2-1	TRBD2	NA	TGTGCCAGCAGCACCCGAGCGGGGGACTCCTACAATGAGCAGTTCTTC	CASSTRAGDSYNEQFF
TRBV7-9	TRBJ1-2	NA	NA	TGTGCCAGCAGCTTAGAATCAGGCTACGGCTACACCTTC	CASSLESGYGYTF
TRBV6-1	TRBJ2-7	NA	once	TGTGCCAGCAGTGAAACGGGGGAAACCTACGAGCAGTACTTC	CASSETGETYEQYF
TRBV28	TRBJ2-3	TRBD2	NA	TGTGCCAGCAGTTCCGGGACTAGCCAAGATACGCAGTATTTT	CASSSGTSQDTQYF
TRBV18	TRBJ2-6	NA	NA	TGTGCCAGCTCACCGGACAGACCTAGCTCTGGGGCCAACGTCCTGACTTTC	CASSPDRPSSGANVLTF
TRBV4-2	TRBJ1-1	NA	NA	TGTGCCAGCAGCCAGGGTAAATGGGGCACTGAAGCTTTCTTT	CASSQGKWGTEAFF
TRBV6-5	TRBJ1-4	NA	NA	TGTGCCAGCAGTTACTCTGGGACCTTAAATGAAAAACTGTTTTTT	CASSYSGTLNEKLFF
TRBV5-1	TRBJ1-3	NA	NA	TGCGCCAGCAGCTTGGATGGGGGACTCGGAAACACCATATATTTT	CASSLDGGLGNTIYF
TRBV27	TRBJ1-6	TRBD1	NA	TGTGCCAGCAGTTTAGAGGCAGGGGGCCAGAATTCACCCCTCCACTTT	CASSLEAGGQNSPLHF
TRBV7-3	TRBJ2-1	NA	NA	TGTGCCAGCAGCAACCTACCCCCGGGATATAGCCTGCGGGTTGGTGCGGGTGAGCAGTTCTTC	CASSNLPPGYSLRVGAGEQFF
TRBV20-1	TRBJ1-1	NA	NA	TGCAGTGCTAGAGAGACGGTAGAAGCTTTCTTT	CSARETVEAFF
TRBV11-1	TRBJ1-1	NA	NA	TGTGCCAGCAGCTACACAGGGAGGACTGAAGCTTTCTTT	CASSYTGRTEAFF
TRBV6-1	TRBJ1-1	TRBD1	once	TGTGCCAGCAGTGAATCTTACAGGGGCACTGAAGCTTTCTTT	CASSESYRGTEAFF
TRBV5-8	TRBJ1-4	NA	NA	TGTGCCAGCAGCTTGGTGGGTTTGCGAGATGAAAAACTGTTTTTT	CASSLVGLRDEKLFF
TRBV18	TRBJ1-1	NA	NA	TGTGCCAGCTCAGATCTAAGGAGCACTGAAGCTTTCTTT	CASSDLRSTEAFF
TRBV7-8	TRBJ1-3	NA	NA	TGTGCCAGCAGCCCTCACTCTGGAAACACCATATATTTT	CASSPHSGNTIYF